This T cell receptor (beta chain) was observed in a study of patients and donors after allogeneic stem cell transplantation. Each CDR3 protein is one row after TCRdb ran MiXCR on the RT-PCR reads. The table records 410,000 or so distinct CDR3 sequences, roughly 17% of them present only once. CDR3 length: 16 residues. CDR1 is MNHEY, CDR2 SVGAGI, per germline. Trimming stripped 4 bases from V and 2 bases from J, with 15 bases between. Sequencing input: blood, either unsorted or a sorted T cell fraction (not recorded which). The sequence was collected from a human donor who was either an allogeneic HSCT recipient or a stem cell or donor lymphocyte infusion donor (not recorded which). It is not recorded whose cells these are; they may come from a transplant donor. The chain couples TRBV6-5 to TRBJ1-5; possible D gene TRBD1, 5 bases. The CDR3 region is CASSLGLGGGNQPQHF. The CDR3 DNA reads TGTGCCAGCAGTTTGGGGCTGGGTGGGGGCAATCAGCCCCAGCATTTT.